This T cell receptor beta chain was captured by sequencing in a study of Graves' ophthalmopathy and Graves' hyperthyroidism. RNA transcripts served as template for amplifying TCR beta CDR3 sequences. Second-round multiplex PCR followed a first-round RT-PCR using HTBI primers. TCRdb re-derived calls from the multiplex PCR reads in MiXCR, one entry per CDR3 protein. The table lists over 150,000 distinct CDR3 sequences, roughly 37% of them singletons. This clonotype was seen more than once but under ten times. After removal of 1 base from V and 5 bases from J, the junction contained 7 bases not matched to a gene. CDR3 length equals 15 residues. CDR1 is MNHNS, CDR2 SASEGT, per germline. Serum thyroxine and TRAb, along with clinical symptoms, thyroid ultrasound and orbital computed tomography, were what diagnosis relied on.

The sequence came from a woman aged 40 to 55 with Graves' ophthalmopathy. Sequenced input: peripheral blood. The chain links TRBV6-1 to TRBJ2-5; 7 bases agree with TRBD1. The CDR3 region is CASSEEGGQMETQYF. As DNA, the CDR3 is TGTGCCAGCAGTGAAGAAGGGGGACAGATGGAGACCCAGTACTTC.